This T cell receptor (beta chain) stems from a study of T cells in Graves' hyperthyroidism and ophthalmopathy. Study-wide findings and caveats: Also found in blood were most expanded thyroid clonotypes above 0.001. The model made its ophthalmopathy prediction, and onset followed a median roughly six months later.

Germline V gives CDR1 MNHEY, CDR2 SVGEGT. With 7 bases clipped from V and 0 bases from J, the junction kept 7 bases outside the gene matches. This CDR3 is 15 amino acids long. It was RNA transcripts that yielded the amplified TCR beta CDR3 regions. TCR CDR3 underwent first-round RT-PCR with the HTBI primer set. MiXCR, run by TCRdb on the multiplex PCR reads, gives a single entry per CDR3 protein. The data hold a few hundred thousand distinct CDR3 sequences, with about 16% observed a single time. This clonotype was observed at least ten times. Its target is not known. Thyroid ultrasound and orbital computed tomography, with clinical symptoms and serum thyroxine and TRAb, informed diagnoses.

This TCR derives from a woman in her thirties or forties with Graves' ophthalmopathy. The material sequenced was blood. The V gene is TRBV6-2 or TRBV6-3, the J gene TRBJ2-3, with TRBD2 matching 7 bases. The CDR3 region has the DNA TGTGCCAGCACCATAGCGGGCTATAGCACAGATACGCAGTATTTT. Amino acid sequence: CASTIAGYSTDTQYF.